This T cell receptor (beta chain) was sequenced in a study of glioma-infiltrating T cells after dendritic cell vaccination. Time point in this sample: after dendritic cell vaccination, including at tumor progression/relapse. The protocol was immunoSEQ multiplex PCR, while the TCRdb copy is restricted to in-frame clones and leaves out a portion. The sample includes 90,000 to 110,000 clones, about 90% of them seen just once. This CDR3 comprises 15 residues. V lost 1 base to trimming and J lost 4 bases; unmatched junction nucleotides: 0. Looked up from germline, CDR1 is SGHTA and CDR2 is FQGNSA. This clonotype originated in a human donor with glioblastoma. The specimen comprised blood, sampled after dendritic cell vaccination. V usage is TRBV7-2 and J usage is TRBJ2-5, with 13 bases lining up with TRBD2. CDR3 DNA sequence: TGTGCCAGCAGCTTAGGACTAGCGGGAGGAGAGACCCAGTACTTC. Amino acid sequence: CASSLGLAGGETQYF.